The clone carrying this TCR beta chain came up once. What it binds is unknown. Unique molecular identifiers were in the cDNA, with template-switch universal primer binding. TCRdb re-called the 5' RACE reads with MiXCR, one entry per CDR3 protein. The repertoire includes just over 500,000 distinct CDR3 sequences, about 20% of them detected once, and around 0.9% sits in the top ten. The data derive from a study of identical twins. Study outcomes and limitations: In monozygotic twins, models underestimated the sharing of out-of-frame TCR alpha.

Germline CDR1 and CDR2: KGHSH and LQKENI. Trimming took off 4 bases at V and 1 base at J, with 10 bases between the two ends. The CDR3 contains 15 residues. These same data were also listed under a study on T cells expressing NK-cell markers.

Input material: CD4+ T cells sorted from blood. The gene calls are TRBV18 and TRBJ2-2; D is uncertain. The receptor was isolated from a woman under 30 in good health. The CDR3 nucleotides are TGTGCCAGCTCACACCAAGGGAAGAACACCGGGGAGCTGTTTTTT. It codes for CASSHQGKNTGELFF.